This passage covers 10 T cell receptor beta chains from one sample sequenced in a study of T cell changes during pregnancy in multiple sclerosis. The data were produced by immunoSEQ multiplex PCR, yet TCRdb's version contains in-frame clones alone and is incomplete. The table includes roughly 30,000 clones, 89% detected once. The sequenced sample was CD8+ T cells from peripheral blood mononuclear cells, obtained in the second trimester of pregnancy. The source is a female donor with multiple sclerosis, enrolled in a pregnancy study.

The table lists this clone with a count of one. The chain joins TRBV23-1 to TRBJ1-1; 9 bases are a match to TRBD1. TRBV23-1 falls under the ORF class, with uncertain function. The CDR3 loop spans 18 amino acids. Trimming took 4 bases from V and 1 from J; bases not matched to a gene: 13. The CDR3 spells CASSRYWDRESENTEAFF. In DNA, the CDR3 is TGCGCCAGCAGTCGCTATTGGGACAGGGAAAGCGAGAACACTGAAGCTTTCTTT.

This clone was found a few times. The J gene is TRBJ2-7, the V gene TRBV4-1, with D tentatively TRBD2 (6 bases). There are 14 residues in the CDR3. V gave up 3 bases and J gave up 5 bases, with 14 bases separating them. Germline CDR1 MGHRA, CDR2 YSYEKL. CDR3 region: CASSQVEGRHEQYF. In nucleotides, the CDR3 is TGCGCCAGCAGCCAGGTTGAGGGGAGGCACGAGCAGTACTTC.

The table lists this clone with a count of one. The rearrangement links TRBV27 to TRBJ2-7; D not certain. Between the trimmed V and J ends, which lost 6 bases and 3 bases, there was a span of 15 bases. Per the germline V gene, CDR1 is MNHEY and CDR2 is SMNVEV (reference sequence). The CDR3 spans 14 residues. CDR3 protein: CASSSNRLYYEQYF. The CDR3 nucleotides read TGTGCCAGCAGCTCTAACCGACTTTACTACGAGCAGTACTTC.

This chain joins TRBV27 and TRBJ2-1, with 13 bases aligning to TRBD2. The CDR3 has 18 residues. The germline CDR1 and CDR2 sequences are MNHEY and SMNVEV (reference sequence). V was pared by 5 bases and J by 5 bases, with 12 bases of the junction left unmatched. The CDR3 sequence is CASSPLGLAGATHNEQFF. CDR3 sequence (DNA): TGTGCCAGCAGTCCCCTTGGACTAGCGGGAGCAACCCACAATGAGCAGTTCTTC.

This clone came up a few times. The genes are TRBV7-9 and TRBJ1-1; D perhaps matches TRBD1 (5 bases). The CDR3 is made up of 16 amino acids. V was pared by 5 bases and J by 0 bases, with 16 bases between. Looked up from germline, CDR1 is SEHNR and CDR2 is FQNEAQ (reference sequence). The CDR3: CASSPPGVGLNTEAFF. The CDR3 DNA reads TGTGCCAGCAGCCCCCCGGGGGTGGGGTTGAACACTGAAGCTTTCTTT.

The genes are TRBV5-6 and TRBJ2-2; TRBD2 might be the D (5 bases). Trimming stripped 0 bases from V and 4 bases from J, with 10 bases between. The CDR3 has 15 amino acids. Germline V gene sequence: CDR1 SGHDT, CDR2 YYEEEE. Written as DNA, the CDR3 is TGTGCCAGCAGCTTGGTACTAGGCGGCACCGGGGAGCTGTTTTTT. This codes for CASSLVLGGTGELFF.

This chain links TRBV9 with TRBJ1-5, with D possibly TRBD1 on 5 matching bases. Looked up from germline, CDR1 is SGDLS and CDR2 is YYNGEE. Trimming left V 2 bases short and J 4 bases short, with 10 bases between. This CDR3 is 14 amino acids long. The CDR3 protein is CASSVDTGNQPQHF. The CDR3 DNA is TGTGCCAGCAGCGTGGACACCGGAAATCAGCCCCAGCATTTT.

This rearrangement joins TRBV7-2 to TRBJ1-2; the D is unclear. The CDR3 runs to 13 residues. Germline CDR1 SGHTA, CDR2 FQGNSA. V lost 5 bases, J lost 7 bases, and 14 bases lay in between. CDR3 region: CASSPGAAPGYTF. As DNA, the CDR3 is TGTGCCAGCAGCCCCGGCGCGGCTCCTGGCTACACCTTC.

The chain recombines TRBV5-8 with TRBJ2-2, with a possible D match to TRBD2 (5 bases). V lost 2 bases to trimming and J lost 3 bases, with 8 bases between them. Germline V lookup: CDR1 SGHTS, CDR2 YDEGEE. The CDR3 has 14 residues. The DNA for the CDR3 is TGTGCCAGCAGCTTTTTCGGGGACACCGGGGAGCTGTTTTTT. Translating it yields CASSFFGDTGELFF.

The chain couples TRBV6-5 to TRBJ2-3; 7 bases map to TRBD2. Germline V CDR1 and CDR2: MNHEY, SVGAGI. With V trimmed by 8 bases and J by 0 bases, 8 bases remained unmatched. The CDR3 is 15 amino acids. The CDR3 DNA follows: TGTGCCAGCGCCAGGACTAGTTGGAGCACAGATACGCAGTATTTT. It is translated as CASARTSWSTDTQYF.